This T cell receptor (beta chain) was identified during a study of T cells in Graves' hyperthyroidism and ophthalmopathy. Whole-study findings and limits: Stable hyperthyroidism was separated from ophthalmopathy by a model based on 13 V-J features.

The CDR3 regions of TCR beta were amplified from RNA transcripts. The HTBI set primed first-round TCR CDR3 RT-PCR. TCRdb called the multiplex PCR reads again in MiXCR, with one record for every CDR3 protein. The sample has hundreds of thousands of distinct CDR3 sequences, 14% seen once. In this sample, this clonotype turned up many times. Its antigen is unknown. Stable disease denoted Graves' hyperthyroidism without ophthalmopathy progression within 18 months. Diagnostic decisions used clinical symptoms, serum thyroxine and TRAb, thyroid ultrasound and orbital computed tomography. The sample taken for sequencing was blood. The source is a woman under 30 with Graves' hyperthyroidism.

The CDR3: CASSFQGRRSPLHF. Written as DNA, the CDR3 is TGTGCCAGCAGTTTCCAGGGTAGGCGTTCACCCCTCCACTTT. The chain recombines TRBV28 with TRBJ1-6, with D perhaps matching TRBD1 (5 bases). The V end lost 3 bases, the J end lost 9 bases, and 12 bases lay between the germline ends. Germline V gives CDR1 MDHEN, CDR2 SYDVKM. The CDR3 runs to 14 residues. Full variable domain (missing parts from reference TRBV28 and TRBJ1-6): DVKVTQSSRYLVKRTGEKVFLECVQDMDHENMFWYRQDPGLGLRLIYFSYDVKMKEKGDIPEGYSVSREKKERFSLILESASTNQTSMYLCASSFQGRRSPLHFGNGTRLTVT.